The 28 T cell receptor beta chains reported below all come from one sample, sequenced in a study of blood T cell repertoires in COVID-19. Measured with immunoSEQ multiplex PCR; TCRdb has only the in-frame clones, and not every one. In the table there are 55,000 to 75,000 clones, about 78% of which are singletons. Sequenced: peripheral blood. These receptors all stem from a man older than 75 with active or convalescent COVID-19.

The J gene is TRBJ2-2, the V gene TRBV7-3; 8 bases line up with TRBD1. The V gene end was trimmed by 0 bases and the J gene end by 0 bases; junction bases not matched to a gene: 0. This CDR3 contains 16 residues. The germline V gene encodes CDR1 SGHTA and CDR2 FQGTGA. CDR3 sequence: CASSLTGQANTGELFF. DNA of the CDR3: TGTGCCAGCAGCTTAACGGGACAGGCGAACACCGGGGAGCTGTTTTTT.

In this sample, this clone turned up a few times. The chain employs TRBV10-1 and TRBJ1-2, with TRBD1 identical over 8 bases. Germline V gene lookup returns CDR1 WNHNN and CDR2 SYGVQD (reference sequence). The V gene end was trimmed by 5 bases and the J gene end by 4 bases; junction bases not matched to a gene: 3. The CDR3 is 13 amino acids. The CDR3: CASSPGTGYGYTF. In DNA, the CDR3 is TGCGCCAGCAGTCCCGGGACAGGCTATGGCTACACCTTC.

This rearrangement joins TRBV7-2 to TRBJ2-2; 8 bases map to TRBD2. V trimming: 4 bases; J trimming: 4 bases; junction bases outside the gene matches: 11. CDR1 is SGHTA and CDR2 is FQGNSA in the germline V gene. CDR3 size: 17 residues. The CDR3 DNA is TGTGCCAGCAGCTCGAGCGGGAGCCTCGGTAGCACCGGGGAGCTGTTTTTT. Translation: CASSSSGSLGSTGELFF.

CDR3 nucleotide sequence: TGTGCCAGTATCGGGAGGGACACCGGGGAGCTGTTTTTT. Its translation is CASIGRDTGELFF. The chain combines TRBV19 with TRBJ2-2, with 8 bases fitting TRBD2. With 7 bases clipped from V and 3 bases from J, the junction kept 1 base outside the gene matches. Germline V lookup: CDR1 LNHDA, CDR2 SQIVND (reference sequence). CDR3 length: 13 residues. Supplemented by reference TRBV19 and TRBJ2-2, the full variable domain reads DGGITQSPKYLFRKEGQNVTLSCEQNLNHDAMYWYRQDPGQGLRLIYYSQIVNDFQKGDIAEGYSVSREKKESFPLTVTSAQKNPTAFYLCASIGRDTGELFFGEGSRLTVL.

The chain carries TRBV3-1 (or the pseudogene TRBV3-2) and TRBJ2-1; D is undetermined. The V gene's germline CDR1 is LGHDT and CDR2 YNNKEL (reference sequence). The CDR3 runs to 13 residues. Trimming removed 0 bases at V and 14 bases at J, with 14 bases between. The CDR3: CASSQEEATSKFF. Written as DNA, the CDR3 is TGTGCCAGCAGCCAAGAAGAGGCCACCTCGAAGTTCTTC.

This clone was found once. This chain uses TRBV12-3 or TRBV12-4 with TRBJ1-1, with TRBD1 matching 8 bases. This CDR3 has 13 amino acids. V was clipped by 6 bases and J by 7 bases; unmatched bases: 7. The CDR3 reads CASRRTGGGEAFF. The CDR3 DNA reads TGTGCCAGCAGGCGAACAGGGGGAGGTGAAGCTTTCTTT.

The V call is TRBV30, the J call TRBJ2-7; D perhaps matches TRBD1 (5 bases). This CDR3 has 14 amino acids. Per germline, CDR1 GTSNPN and CDR2 SVGIG (reference sequence). V was trimmed by 2 bases and J by 4 bases, leaving 15 bases between them. CDR3 DNA sequence: TGTGCCTGGAGTCGGGCAGGGCTCTTGTACGAGCAGTACTTC. Protein product: CAWSRAGLLYEQYF.

The rearrangement links TRBV2 to TRBJ2-7; no clear D. V was trimmed by 6 bases and J by 7 bases, leaving 16 bases between them. Germline CDR1 reads SNHLY; CDR2 reads FYNNEI. This CDR3 spans 13 amino acids. The CDR3 sequence is CASSVNPVREQYF. Here the CDR3 DNA reads TGTGCCAGCAGCGTAAATCCAGTGCGGGAGCAGTACTTC.

V gene TRBV6-5 combines with J gene TRBJ1-1; tentative D call: TRBD1 (6 bases). From germline, CDR1 is MNHEY and CDR2 SVGAGI. The CDR3 covers 14 residues. Trimming cost V 0 bases and J 5 bases, with 10 bases left between them. In nucleotides, the CDR3 is TGTGCCAGCAGTTACTCCGAGGGGGAGACTGAAGCTTTCTTT. Encoded protein: CASSYSEGETEAFF.

J is TRBJ1-1 and V is TRBV5-6, with D hard to call. The CDR3 is made up of 13 amino acids. In germline, CDR1 is SGHDT, CDR2 YYEEEE. V shed 1 base and J shed 5 bases, with 9 bases lying between them. The CDR3 nucleotides read TGTGCCAGCAGCTTGCTCGGGGAGACTGAAGCTTTCTTT. It is translated as CASSLLGETEAFF.

In this sample, this clone turned up a few times. The V gene is TRBV3-1 (or the pseudogene TRBV3-2), the J gene TRBJ1-3, with D hard to call. Trimming cost V 6 bases and J 2 bases, with 5 bases left between them. The CDR3 sequence is 12 residues long. Germline values: CDR1 LGHDT, CDR2 YNNKEL (reference sequence). CDR3 nucleotides: TGTGCCAGCAGGACAACTGGAAACACCATATATTTT. Residues: CASRTTGNTIYF.

This sequence joins TRBV6-1 and TRBJ1-1, with unresolved D. Trimming took 2 bases from V and 11 from J, leaving 21 bases between them. Looked up from germline, CDR1 is MNHNS and CDR2 is SASEGT. CDR3 length: 15 residues. The CDR3 nucleotides read TGTGCCAGCAGTGAAATATTAAGTGGGAGCCGCGAGGCTTTCTTT. As protein: CASSEILSGSREAFF.

This clone came up many times. V is TRBV29-1 and J is TRBJ2-2, with 9 bases matching TRBD1. CDR1 and CDR2 from the germline V gene are SQVTM and ANQGSEA. The CDR3 length is 14 residues. The J segment lost 5 bases and the V segment lost 6 bases, leaving 7 bases of the junction unmatched. CDR3 sequence: CSVDGQGRTGELFF. The CDR3 bases are TGCAGCGTCGATGGACAGGGGCGAACCGGGGAGCTGTTTTTT.

The V call is TRBV6-6, the J call TRBJ1-1; 7 nucleotides match TRBD1. The V gene end was trimmed by 4 bases and the J gene end by 0 bases; junction bases not matched to a gene: 2. CDR3 length equals 14 residues. Germline CDR1 reads MNHNY; CDR2 reads SVGAGI (reference sequence). CDR3 bases: TGTGCCAGCAGTTCCCAGGGGGTGAACACTGAAGCTTTCTTT. Its translation is CASSSQGVNTEAFF.

The J gene is TRBJ2-7, the V gene TRBV3-1 (or the pseudogene TRBV3-2); D is uncertain. The CDR3 sequence is 11 residues long. The V end was cut by 3 bases, the J end by 2 bases, with 2 bases between. Germline V gene data show CDR1 as LGHDT and CDR2 as YNNKEL (reference sequence). CDR3 sequence (DNA): TGTGCCAGCAGCCACACCTACGAGCAGTACTTC. Protein product: CASSHTYEQYF.

The gene calls are TRBV10-3 and TRBJ2-7; a possible D gene is TRBD1 (8 bases). Trimming took off 7 bases at V and 5 bases at J, with 18 bases between the two ends. This CDR3 spans 14 amino acids. Germline CDR1 is ENHRY and CDR2 is SYGVKD. The CDR3 region is CAINGQGGIDEQYF. CDR3 DNA: TGTGCCATCAACGGACAGGGAGGGATCGACGAGCAGTACTTC.

The chain couples TRBV2 to TRBJ2-7, with a tentative D call TRBD2 (6 bases). This CDR3 spans 13 amino acids. The germline V gene has CDR1 SNHLY and CDR2 FYNNEI. Trimming took 5 bases from V and 6 from J, leaving 14 bases between them. The CDR3 sequence is CASSLTSPGEQYF. CDR3 sequence (DNA): TGTGCCAGCAGTCTGACTAGTCCTGGCGAGCAGTACTTC.

This chain joins TRBV27 and TRBJ2-7; 9 bases are shared with TRBD1. The V segment lost 6 bases and the J segment 8 bases; nucleotides outside the gene matches: 14. The CDR3 spans 15 residues. CDR1 and CDR2 (germline): MNHEY, SMNVEV (reference sequence). DNA of the CDR3: TGTGCCAGCAGCCAGGGACAGGGAAAAAACGGCAAGCAGTACTTC. Translated: CASSQGQGKNGKQYF.

The V and J genes are TRBV19 and TRBJ1-2, with D possibly matching TRBD1 (6 bases). The germline V and J ends were trimmed by 3 bases and 4 bases, with 18 bases remaining between them. The CDR3 is made up of 16 amino acids. Germline V lookup: CDR1 LNHDA, CDR2 SQIVND (reference sequence). CDR3 DNA: TGTGCCAGTAGTATTCCCCACAGGGCCCAACGCTATGGCTACACCTTC. Encoded protein: CASSIPHRAQRYGYTF.

The chain couples TRBV30 to TRBJ2-5, with no clear D. The CDR3 runs 14 residues. Germline V gene sequence: CDR1 GTSNPN, CDR2 SVGIG (reference sequence). V lost 2 bases and J 2 bases, leaving 12 bases between the germline ends. The CDR3 region is CAWSLLHRQETQYF. As DNA, the CDR3 is TGTGCCTGGAGTTTACTCCACCGACAAGAGACCCAGTACTTC.

This rearrangement joins TRBV6-2 or TRBV6-3 to TRBJ2-7, with 7 nucleotides matching TRBD2. The germline gives CDR1 MNHEY, CDR2 SVGEGT. The CDR3 length is 15 residues. Losses at the gene ends were 5 bases for V and 2 bases for J; bases not matched to a gene: 9. The DNA of the CDR3 is TGTGCCAGCAGTCTAAGCGGGAACTATCCCTACGAGCAGTACTTC. It yields the protein CASSLSGNYPYEQYF.

The V gene is TRBV2, the J gene TRBJ1-2; TRBD1 is a possible D gene (6 bases). The CDR3 has 10 amino acids. V lost 9 bases, J lost 8 bases, and 10 bases lay in between. Germline V gene sequence: CDR1 SNHLY, CDR2 FYNNEI. This CDR3 is CARPGVGYTF. CDR3 bases: TGTGCCAGGCCAGGGGTCGGCTACACCTTC.

This chain uses TRBV18 with TRBJ2-2, with D hard to call. V shed 3 bases and J shed 4 bases, with 3 bases lying between them. Germline-derived CDR1 and CDR2 are KGHSH and LQKENI. This CDR3 spans 12 amino acids. The CDR3 bases are TGTGCCAGCTCACCCCTCACCGGGGAGCTGTTTTTT. Translation: CASSPLTGELFF.

CDR3: CSAGGGTSYEQYF. In DNA form, the CDR3 reads TGCAGCGCGGGTGGGGGGACCAGCTACGAGCAGTACTTC. The chain joins TRBV29-1 to TRBJ2-7, with D perhaps matching TRBD2 (6 bases). The CDR3 is 13 residues long. The V end lost 7 bases, the J end lost 3 bases, and 16 bases lay between the germline ends. The germline CDR1 and CDR2 sequences are SQVTM and ANQGSEA.

This clone appeared once. This chain connects TRBV28 to TRBJ2-3; TRBD2 matches at 10 bases. The length of the CDR3 is 14 residues. Germline V lookup: CDR1 MDHEN, CDR2 SYDVKM. V dropped 8 bases and J dropped 8; count of bases not matched to a gene: 10. CDR3 protein: CASFTSGKYGTQYF. As DNA, the CDR3 is TGTGCCAGCTTCACTAGCGGGAAGTACGGTACGCAGTATTTT.

This clone appeared a single time. This chain links TRBV7-2 with TRBJ2-6; D is possibly TRBD2 (6 bases). The V end was cut by 0 bases, the J end by 0 bases, with 9 bases between. The CDR3 length is 17 residues. Germline values: CDR1 SGHTA, CDR2 FQGNSA. For the CDR3, the DNA is TGTGCCAGCAGCTTAGCGGGACTTTTCTCTGGGGCCAACGTCCTGACTTTC. Protein sequence: CASSLAGLFSGANVLTF.

The chain combines TRBV9 with TRBJ1-2; D is perhaps TRBD1 (5 bases). The CDR3 is 17 residues long. Trimming took 0 bases from V and 4 from J, leaving 19 bases between them. The germline gives CDR1 SGDLS, CDR2 YYNGEE. The DNA of the CDR3 is TGTGCCAGCAGCGTAGACCCAAGCTCTAGGGGAGGCTATGGCTACACCTTC. Translating it yields CASSVDPSSRGGYGYTF.

The chain employs TRBV2 and TRBJ1-1, with TRBD1 as a possible D gene (6 bases). The V end lost 0 bases, the J end lost 6 bases, and 11 bases lay between the germline ends. In germline, CDR1 is SNHLY, CDR2 FYNNEI. This CDR3 region has 14 residues. The DNA of the CDR3 is TGTGCCAGCAGTGAAGCACCGGACAGCCCTGAAGCTTTCTTT. Amino acid sequence: CASSEAPDSPEAFF.